This TCR beta chain is drawn from a study of T cell responses to AZD1222 COVID-19 vaccine. A note on this clone: The sample holds other DNA sequences that translate to the same CDR3.

Libraries were prepared by immunoSEQ multiplex PCR; TCRdb keeps only in-frame clonotypes and omits some of them. The sample has 95,000 to 110,000 clones, roughly 87% seen once. The CDR3 totals 14 residues. The germline V gene has CDR1 LNHDA and CDR2 SQIVND (reference sequence). Trimming took 3 bases from V and 5 from J, leaving 13 bases between them. V is TRBV19 and J is TRBJ2-5, with D perhaps TRBD1 (6 bases). The clonotype was recovered from an adult in good health. Sequenced here: peripheral blood, sampled on day 0 of AZD1222 vaccination. The CDR3 sequence: CASSMAGARETQYF. As DNA, the CDR3 is TGTGCCAGTAGTATGGCAGGGGCACGGGAGACCCAGTACTTC.